The 14 T cell receptor beta chains below come from one sample, sequenced in a study of blood T cell repertoires in COVID-19. The table came from immunoSEQ multiplex PCR; TCRdb's copy has only in-frame clones and leaves some out. The table shows under 200,000 clones, with about 85% occurring only once. Specimen: peripheral blood. The receptor set was obtained from an elderly woman with acute or convalescent COVID-19.

The rearrangement joins TRBV7-9 to TRBJ1-2, with D uncertain. CDR1 is SEHNR and CDR2 is FQNEAQ in the germline V gene (reference sequence). Trimming took off 7 bases at V and 4 bases at J, with 19 bases between the two ends. This CDR3 spans 15 amino acids. The CDR3 here is CASTREGNGVYGYTF. The CDR3, as DNA: TGTGCCAGCACCCGGGAGGGCAATGGAGTCTATGGCTACACCTTC.

In DNA form, the CDR3 reads TGTGCCAGCAGCTTGGGGACAGGAACTGGAAACACCATATATTTT. It is translated as CASSLGTGTGNTIYF. This sequence joins TRBV5-8 and TRBJ1-3; TRBD1 matches at 7 bases. This CDR3 has 15 amino acids. Per the germline V gene, CDR1 is SGHTS and CDR2 is YDEGEE. Trimming took 0 bases from V and 2 from J; bases not matched to a gene: 2.

In this sample, this clone turned up many times. V and J are TRBV3-1 (or the pseudogene TRBV3-2) and TRBJ1-2; TRBD1 matches at 10 bases. Losses at the gene ends were 1 base for V and 6 bases for J; bases not matched to a gene: 5. The CDR3 totals 15 residues. The germline V gene has CDR1 LGHDT and CDR2 YNNKEL (reference sequence). The CDR3 DNA follows: TGTGCCAGCAGCCAAGTTGGACAGGGGGGGGATGGCTACACCTTC. This translates into CASSQVGQGGDGYTF.

The chain joins TRBV7-2 to TRBJ1-5; tentative D call: TRBD1 (6 bases). V lost 2 bases and J 6 bases, leaving 8 bases between the germline ends. The CDR3 loop spans 13 amino acids. The germline gives CDR1 SGHTA, CDR2 FQGNSA. CDR3 protein: CASSLRGSQPQHF. CDR3 DNA: TGTGCCAGCAGCTTAAGGGGGAGTCAGCCCCAGCATTTT. The full variable domain, in which reference TRBV7-2 and TRBJ1-5 provide the parts outside the CDR3, is GAGVSQSPSNKVTEKGKDVELRCDPISGHTALYWYRQSLGQGLEFLIYFQGNSAPDKSGLPSDRFSAERTGGSVSTLTIQRTQQEDSAVYLCASSLRGSQPQHFGDGTRLSIL.

The genes are TRBV5-1 and TRBJ1-2; 7 bases align to TRBD1. There are 12 residues in the CDR3. Losses at the gene ends were 4 bases for V and 5 bases for J; bases not matched to a gene: 2. Looked up from germline, CDR1 is SGHRS and CDR2 is YFSETQ. The CDR3 DNA sequence: TGCGCCAGCAGCCAGACAGGGTATGGCTACACCTTC. Translation: CASSQTGYGYTF.

This clone showed up just a few times. CDR3 protein: CASSGASPASGWSMDTQYF. As DNA, the CDR3 is TGCGCCAGCAGCGGGGCCAGTCCTGCTAGCGGGTGGAGCATGGATACGCAGTATTTT. The chain combines TRBV5-1 with TRBJ2-3, with 8 bases matching TRBD2. V was clipped by 4 bases and J by 6 bases; unmatched bases: 22. The CDR3 runs to 19 residues. Germline lookup yields CDR1 SGHRS and CDR2 YFSETQ.

The rearrangement links TRBV24-1 to TRBJ2-3; TRBD1 matches at 7 bases. The CDR3 has 14 residues. From germline, CDR1 is KGHDR and CDR2 SFDVKD. The junction had 3 bases not matched to a gene; V was cut back by 3 bases and J by 4 bases. This CDR3 reads CATSDDRAADTQYF. The CDR3 nucleotides read TGTGCCACCAGTGATGACAGGGCGGCAGATACGCAGTATTTT.

This chain uses TRBV10-3 with TRBJ1-1, with 7 bases identical to TRBD1. V lost 5 bases and J lost 1; bases outside the gene matches: 4. This CDR3 spans 14 amino acids. CDR1 ENHRY and CDR2 SYGVKD come from the germline V gene. CDR3 amino acids: CAISPTGQNTEAFF. CDR3 nucleotides: TGTGCCATCAGTCCGACAGGGCAGAACACTGAAGCTTTCTTT.

The rearrangement joins TRBV7-2 to TRBJ1-2; D remains ambiguous. Germline CDR1 SGHTA, CDR2 FQGNSA. The CDR3 is made up of 12 amino acids. V lost 1 base and J lost 8, with 8 bases in between. CDR3 coding DNA: TGTGCCAGCAGCTTAGTGGGCAGCGGCTACACCTTC. Translation gives CASSLVGSGYTF.

This clone was counted only a few times. The V call is TRBV6-6, the J call TRBJ2-5; no reliable D call. The CDR3 length is 13 residues. V lost 7 bases and J lost 2, with 11 bases in between. Germline-derived CDR1 and CDR2 are MNHNY and SVGAGI (reference sequence). CDR3 region: CASKPPRQETQYF. In DNA, the CDR3 is TGTGCCAGCAAGCCTCCCAGGCAAGAGACCCAGTACTTC.

The chain carries TRBV11-2 and TRBJ2-5; a weak D match, TRBD2 (7 bases). Per germline, CDR1 SGHAT and CDR2 FQNNGV. Trimming shortened V by 1 base and J by 4 bases, and 13 bases separated the two germline ends. The CDR3 consists of 15 residues. The CDR3 DNA sequence: TGTGCCAGCAGCTTAGGAAGGGGGGGTCGAGAGACCCAGTACTTC. It specifies CASSLGRGGRETQYF.

In its sample, this clone was seen once. The V call is TRBV5-5, the J call TRBJ1-2; D remains unclear. Germline assignment: CDR1 SGHKS and CDR2 YYEKEE (reference sequence). V lost 4 bases, J lost 4 bases, and 23 bases lay in between. The CDR3 is 17 amino acids. The CDR3, as DNA: TGTGCCAGCAGCCCAACCCCTCGGGAACAGTTTGGCTATGGCTACACCTTC. It codes for CASSPTPREQFGYGYTF.

This chain uses TRBV5-1 with TRBJ1-1, with 8 bases fitting TRBD1. The CDR3 consists of 11 residues. Germline CDR1 and CDR2: SGHRS and YFSETQ. After removal of 4 bases from V and 11 bases from J, the junction contained 4 bases not matched to a gene. CDR3 bases: TGCGCCAGCAGCAACCGGGACAGGGCTTTCTTT. This encodes CASSNRDRAFF.

The CDR3: CASSLAGEYTGELFF. CDR3 DNA sequence: TGCGCCAGCAGCTTGGCAGGGGAATACACCGGGGAGCTGTTTTTT. This chain connects TRBV5-1 to TRBJ2-2, with a possible D match to TRBD1 (6 bases). V lost 0 bases, J lost 3 bases, and 9 bases lay in between. Per germline, CDR1 SGHRS and CDR2 YFSETQ. CDR3 size: 15 residues.